This entry lists 10 T cell receptor beta chains sequenced from one sample in a study of T cell repertoires in cytomegalovirus infection. MiXCR was run by TCRdb on the reads, yielding one entry per CDR3 protein. This table has 200,000 to 250,000 distinct CDR3 sequences, 35% to 40% appearing once. For these receptors, no antigen is known. Sequencing was performed on CD8+ T cells from cultured PBMCs, taken from culture after CMV antigen stimulation. The source of these receptors is a human donor in good health (CMV status not recorded). Some clones in this sample may be carry-over from other donors' samples.

This chain links TRBV5-6 with TRBJ1-6, with no clear D. Germline assignment: CDR1 SGHDT and CDR2 YYEEEE. This CDR3 has 13 residues. V lost 3 bases and J 5 bases, leaving 6 bases between the germline ends. The chain's CDR3 is CASSSGNNSPLHF. DNA of the CDR3: TGTGCCAGCAGCTCGGGGAATAATTCACCCCTCCACTTT.

This clonotype has just a few counts. The J gene is TRBJ2-1, the V gene TRBV5-6; TRBD2 aligns across 9 bases. With 0 bases clipped from V and 7 bases from J, the junction kept 14 bases outside the gene matches. Per germline, CDR1 SGHDT and CDR2 YYEEEE. There are 18 residues in the CDR3. CDR3: CASSLELRKREAGNEQFF. The CDR3 DNA reads as TGTGCCAGCAGCTTGGAATTGAGGAAGCGGGAGGCGGGGAATGAGCAGTTCTTC. The complete variable domain, with remaining parts taken from reference TRBV5-6 and TRBJ2-1, reads DAGVTQSPTHLIKTRGQQVTLRCSPKSGHDTVSWYQQALGQGPQFIFQYYEEEERQRGNFPDRFSGHQFPNYSSELNVNALLLGDSALYLCASSLELRKREAGNEQFFGPGTRLTVL.

As for this clonotype: Given a much more abundant clone one base away, this may be a read error. The chain employs TRBV7-9 and TRBJ2-1; 9 nucleotides line up with TRBD2. The CDR3 runs to 17 residues. The germline V gene has CDR1 SEHNR and CDR2 FQNEAQ (reference sequence). The CDR3 here is CARSSTFVAGVNNEQFF. CDR3 sequence (DNA): TGTGCCAGAAGCTCTACCTTCGTAGCGGGAGTAAACAATGAGCAGTTCTTC.

The gene calls are TRBV2 and TRBJ2-7; D unresolved. Germline values: CDR1 SNHLY, CDR2 FYNNEI. Deletions cut 7 bases from V and 5 bases from J, with 9 bases between. The CDR3 spans 11 residues. CDR3 sequence (DNA): TGTGCCAGCAACTACCGGGACGAGCAGTACTTC. Protein product: CASNYRDEQYF.

CDR3 coding DNA: TGTGCCAGCAGTCTGGACACAGCCTCTGGAAACACCATATATTTT. Its translation is CASSLDTASGNTIYF. The chain joins TRBV27 to TRBJ1-3, with a tentative D call TRBD1 (5 bases). Germline values: CDR1 MNHEY, CDR2 SMNVEV (reference sequence). Trimming cost V 5 bases and J 0 bases, with 11 bases left between them. The length of the CDR3 is 15 residues.

The chain couples TRBV19 to TRBJ1-3, with D hard to call. This CDR3 contains 15 residues. Deletions cut 4 bases from V and 2 bases from J, with 12 bases between. Looked up from germline, CDR1 is LNHDA and CDR2 is SQIVND (reference sequence). CDR3: CASSTDRPTGNTIYF. CDR3 nucleotides: TGTGCCAGTAGTACAGACCGACCAACTGGAAACACCATATATTTT.

J is TRBJ2-7 and V is TRBV5-5; D may match TRBD1 or TRBD2 (5 bases each). Trimming took off 6 bases at V and 0 bases at J, with 13 bases between the two ends. The CDR3 runs to 14 residues. Germline assignment: CDR1 SGHKS and CDR2 YYEKEE (reference sequence). CDR3: CASTTGRSSYEQYF. CDR3 in DNA: TGTGCCAGCACCACGGGACGGAGCTCCTACGAGCAGTACTTC.

The V call is TRBV4-1, the J call TRBJ1-1; no definite D call. The CDR3 has 15 amino acids. CDR1 is MGHRA and CDR2 is YSYEKL in the germline V gene. Trimming removed 0 bases at V and 4 bases at J, with 12 bases between. The CDR3 reads CASSQDGRSFTEAFF. In nucleotides, the CDR3 is TGCGCCAGCAGCCAAGACGGCAGATCCTTCACTGAAGCTTTCTTT.

This clonotype was seen at least ten times. The chain is built from TRBV7-9 and TRBJ2-7; D not resolved. The germline gives CDR1 SEHNR, CDR2 FQNEAQ (reference sequence). This CDR3 has 16 amino acids. V was shortened by 2 bases and J by 0 bases, with 14 bases between the two germline ends. CDR3 in DNA: TGTGCCAGCAGCTTATCCCTGGCAGGCAGCTCCTACGAGCAGTACTTC. This encodes CASSLSLAGSSYEQYF.

The chain carries TRBV7-3 and TRBJ2-1; 8 positions agree with TRBD2. CDR3 size: 17 residues. The germline V gene encodes CDR1 SGHTA and CDR2 FQGTGA. The ends lost 5 bases at V and 4 bases at J; junction bases unmatched: 13. The CDR3 is CASSPGTSTLVYNEQFF. As DNA, the CDR3 is TGTGCCAGCAGCCCAGGGACTAGTACCCTAGTTTACAATGAGCAGTTCTTC.